This record concerns one TCR beta chain sequence. What it binds is not known. This record belongs to a study of cytomegalovirus exposure and HLA in healthy donors. Background on the study: Membership in the Caucasian-associated ancestry cluster was found for about 80% of approximately 400 genotyped donors. General observations from the study: Among the most significant clusters, several appeared linked to common viral pathogens in a later analysis. V- and J-gene trimming of TCR beta was linked (in a later analysis) to a missense DCLRE1C variant.

Germline V gene lookup returns CDR1 SGHAT and CDR2 FQNNGV. Deletions cut 3 bases from V and 1 base from J, with 6 bases between. The CDR3 is made up of 13 amino acids. This PCR relied on a set of 60 Vbeta primers and 13 Jbeta primers. The method was immunoSEQ multiplex PCR; TCRdb's version includes in-frame clones alone and lacks a portion of them. This repertoire shows about 120,000 clones, about 74% found once; its top ten account for less than 3%. Healthy people donating bone marrow made up the donors. The gene calls are TRBV11-2 and TRBJ1-1, with D tentatively TRBD1 (5 bases). The sequence was obtained from a female donor in good health and CMV-seronegative. Source material: PBMCs. In DNA form, the CDR3 reads TGTGCCAGCAGCTTTCAGGGGAACACTGAAGCTTTCTTT. Residues: CASSFQGNTEAFF.